One and the same sample provided the 25 T cell receptor beta chains below, sequenced in a study of blood T cell repertoires in COVID-19. Method: immunoSEQ multiplex PCR; TCRdb's copy keeps in-frame clones and lacks some. The sample shows 200,000 to 250,000 clones, less than 85% of them seen only once. Sequencing was done on a sample of peripheral blood. These receptors were obtained from a woman of 80 years or more with active or convalescent COVID-19.

J is TRBJ2-7 and V is TRBV6-5; 9 nucleotides agree with TRBD1. The CDR3 has 14 residues. Germline V gene data show CDR1 as MNHEY and CDR2 as SVGAGI. V lost 4 bases to trimming and J lost 2 bases; unmatched junction nucleotides: 3. In DNA, the CDR3 is TGTGCCAGCAGTTCCTACAGGGGGCCCTACGAGCAGTACTTC. It is translated as CASSSYRGPYEQYF.

This chain joins TRBV27 and TRBJ1-5; D is possibly TRBD1 (6 bases). Germline CDR1 MNHEY, CDR2 SMNVEV (reference sequence). The CDR3 is 14 amino acids. The V and J ends lost 3 bases and 6 bases respectively, with 12 bases between them. The CDR3 loop is CASSFAGEGQPQHF. Here the CDR3 DNA reads TGTGCCAGCAGTTTTGCAGGGGAAGGTCAGCCCCAGCATTTT.

V gene TRBV2 combines with J gene TRBJ2-7, with 10 bases matching TRBD1. The CDR3 totals 14 residues. Looked up from germline, CDR1 is SNHLY and CDR2 is FYNNEI. V lost 9 bases to trimming and J lost 3 bases; unmatched junction nucleotides: 8. For the CDR3, the DNA is TGTGCCAGGGATACCGGGACAGGGGTCTACGAGCAGTACTTC. Amino acid sequence: CARDTGTGVYEQYF.

This chain joins TRBV7-2 and TRBJ2-7, with a weak D call TRBD1 (6 bases). CDR1 is SGHTA and CDR2 is FQGNSA in the germline V gene. Between the trimmed V and J ends, which lost 5 bases and 5 bases, there was a span of 13 bases. The CDR3 covers 13 residues. Written as DNA, the CDR3 is TGTGCCAGCAGCGGGCGAACAGGGAACGAGCAGTACTTC. It encodes CASSGRTGNEQYF.

The V gene is TRBV18, the J gene TRBJ2-3; 14 bases align to TRBD2. Germline loops: CDR1 KGHSH, CDR2 LQKENI. V lost 0 bases, J lost 5 bases, and 13 bases stayed unmatched. CDR3 length equals 20 residues. CDR3 sequence reads: CASSPPTGLAGENLGDTQYF. CDR3 in DNA: TGTGCCAGCTCACCACCCACGGGACTAGCGGGAGAGAATTTAGGAGATACGCAGTATTTT. The whole variable domain, remainder taken from reference TRBV18 and TRBJ2-3, is NAGVMQNPRHLVRRRGQEARLRCSPMKGHSHVYWYRQLPEEGLKFMVYLQKENIIDESGMPKERFSAEFPKEGPSILRIQQVVRGDSAAYFCASSPPTGLAGENLGDTQYFGPGTRLTVL.

The V and J genes are TRBV20-1 and TRBJ2-7, with 16 bases identical to TRBD2. In germline, CDR1 is DFQATT, CDR2 SNEGSKA (reference sequence). CDR3 size: 16 residues. The trim removed 5 bases at V and 7 bases at J, leaving 11 bases unmatched. The CDR3 region has the DNA TGCAGTGCTGGTGGGACTAGCGGGGGGGTAACTGGTGAGCAGTACTTC. It encodes CSAGGTSGGVTGEQYF.

This clone was detected a few times. The V and J genes are TRBV28 and TRBJ1-6; perhaps TRBD1 as D (6 bases). Germline V gene lookup returns CDR1 MDHEN and CDR2 SYDVKM. The CDR3 sequence is 15 residues long. Trimming took off 2 bases at V and 5 bases at J, with 10 bases between the two ends. The CDR3 sequence is CASSLGQGNNSPLHF. Written as DNA, the CDR3 is TGTGCCAGCAGTTTAGGCCAGGGGAATAATTCACCCCTCCACTTT.

The V call is TRBV4-2, the J call TRBJ2-7, with D uncertain. Germline-derived CDR1 and CDR2 are LGHNA and YNFKEQ. The CDR3 runs 19 residues. Trimming shortened V by 1 base and J by 2 bases, and 24 bases separated the two germline ends. CDR3 region: CASSQVAQLFTSAAYEQYF. The DNA for the CDR3 is TGTGCCAGCAGCCAAGTCGCCCAGCTTTTTACCTCGGCGGCCTACGAGCAGTACTTC.

The chain is built from TRBV6-1 and TRBJ2-1; 7 bases fit TRBD1. The CDR3 runs 16 residues. Germline-derived CDR1 and CDR2 are MNHNS and SASEGT. Trimming at V came to 1 base and at J to 4 bases, leaving 7 bases not matched to a gene. CDR3 sequence: CASSEDPRDSYNEQFF. CDR3 bases: TGTGCCAGCAGTGAAGACCCCCGGGACAGTTACAATGAGCAGTTCTTC.

This chain connects TRBV2 to TRBJ2-1, with D perhaps TRBD2 (6 bases). CDR3 length: 15 amino acids. The germline V gene encodes CDR1 SNHLY and CDR2 FYNNEI. V was clipped by 6 bases and J by 5 bases, with 17 bases between them. In DNA form, the CDR3 reads TGTGCCAGCAGCGACCTAGGGACTGGTCACAATGAGCAGTTCTTC. It specifies CASSDLGTGHNEQFF.

The chain carries TRBV10-3 and TRBJ1-3; unclear D gene. The ends were cut back, 0 bases at V and 2 bases at J, with 8 bases in the middle. The CDR3 covers 15 residues. CDR1 is ENHRY, CDR2 SYGVKD, per germline. CDR3 sequence: CAISESGAPGNTIYF. CDR3 nucleotide sequence: TGTGCCATCAGTGAGTCGGGAGCCCCTGGAAACACCATATATTTT.

The chain couples TRBV2 to TRBJ1-5; 7 bases agree with TRBD1. V was clipped by 6 bases and J by 3 bases; unmatched bases: 14. The CDR3 loop spans 17 amino acids. CDR1 and CDR2 (germline): SNHLY, FYNNEI. The CDR3 region has the DNA TGTGCCAGCAGAGCTTCAAATAGACAGGGAACCAATCAGCCCCAGCATTTT. Translating gives CASRASNRQGTNQPQHF. The full variable domain, completed using reference TRBV2 and TRBJ1-5, is EPEVTQTPSHQVTQMGQEVILRCVPISNHLYFYWYRQILGQKVEFLVSFYNNEISEKSEIFDDQFSVERPDGSNFTLKIRSTKLEDSAMYFCASRASNRQGTNQPQHFGDGTRLSIL.

The chain links TRBV4-1 to TRBJ1-1; TRBD1 is a possible D gene (5 bases). Germline assignment: CDR1 MGHRA and CDR2 YSYEKL. The CDR3 extends over 16 amino acids. Deletions cut 4 bases from V and 3 bases from J, with 18 bases between. CDR3 DNA: TGCGCCAGCAGCCCTTATTGGATTCGGGGGGACACTGAAGCTTTCTTT. It codes for CASSPYWIRGDTEAFF.

The chain recombines TRBV28 with TRBJ2-5, with D possibly matching TRBD1 (5 bases). Trimming removed 3 bases at V and 5 bases at J, with 7 bases between. The V gene's germline CDR1 is MDHEN and CDR2 SYDVKM. The CDR3 totals 12 residues. CDR3 DNA: TGTGCCAGCAGTTTGCAGGGTGAGACCCAGTACTTC. Translated, it gives CASSLQGETQYF. Full variable domain (outside the CDR3, taken from reference TRBV28 and TRBJ2-5): DVKVTQSSRYLVKRTGEKVFLECVQDMDHENMFWYRQDPGLGLRLIYFSYDVKMKEKGDIPEGYSVSREKKERFSLILESASTNQTSMYLCASSLQGETQYFGPGTRLLVL.

For this clone: Other DNA sequences in the sample encode the same CDR3. The chain is built from TRBV2 and TRBJ2-3; D not certain. Trimming stripped 2 bases from V and 7 bases from J, with 7 bases between. Germline loops: CDR1 SNHLY, CDR2 FYNNEI. CDR3 length: 12 amino acids. For the CDR3, the DNA is TGTGCCAGCAGTGAAAGAGGAAATACGCAGTATTTT. Its protein is CASSERGNTQYF.

V gene TRBV19 combines with J gene TRBJ1-4; D not resolved. Trimming shortened V by 1 base and J by 0 bases, and 9 bases separated the two germline ends. The CDR3 runs to 16 residues. Germline V gene lookup returns CDR1 LNHDA and CDR2 SQIVND (reference sequence). CDR3 sequence (DNA): TGTGCCAGTAGTATAGGTCACACATCAACTAATGAAAAACTGTTTTTT. This encodes CASSIGHTSTNEKLFF. The variable domain in full, with the rest retrieved from reference TRBV19 and TRBJ1-4, is DGGITQSPKYLFRKEGQNVTLSCEQNLNHDAMYWYRQDPGQGLRLIYYSQIVNDFQKGDIAEGYSVSREKKESFPLTVTSAQKNPTAFYLCASSIGHTSTNEKLFFGSGTQLSVL.

J is TRBJ1-5 and V is TRBV2; TRBD1 matches 9 bases. Trimming cost V 6 bases and J 0 bases; bases outside gene matches: 9. Per the germline V gene, CDR1 is SNHLY and CDR2 is FYNNEI. The CDR3 has 17 amino acids. CDR3 amino acids: CASRRTTGGYSNQPQHF. In nucleotides, the CDR3 is TGTGCCAGCAGACGAACGACAGGGGGTTATAGCAATCAGCCCCAGCATTTT.

The V call is TRBV18, the J call TRBJ2-3, with 8 bases fitting TRBD2. V lost 3 bases, J lost 4 bases, and 15 bases stayed unmatched. This CDR3 is built from 18 residues. Germline lookup yields CDR1 KGHSH and CDR2 LQKENI. For the CDR3, the DNA is TGTGCCAGCTCACCCTCGCGAAGTGGCGGGGGGAGTGCAGATACGCAGTATTTT. It translates to CASSPSRSGGGSADTQYF.

This clone was seen more than once but under ten times. This sequence joins TRBV9 and TRBJ2-5, with 10 nucleotides matching TRBD2. CDR1 is SGDLS, CDR2 YYNGEE, per germline. V was pared by 0 bases and J by 5 bases, with 10 bases of the junction left unmatched. The CDR3 loop spans 17 amino acids. The CDR3 here is CASSVGASGSLGETQYF. CDR3 DNA: TGTGCCAGCAGCGTAGGGGCTAGCGGGAGCCTAGGGGAGACCCAGTACTTC.

The V gene is TRBV6-5, the J gene TRBJ2-1; 9 bases agree with TRBD2. This CDR3 has 15 residues. V lost 4 bases, J lost 0 bases, and 1 base stayed unmatched. In germline, CDR1 is MNHEY, CDR2 SVGAGI. CDR3 in amino acids: CASSFSGSSYNEQFF. Here the CDR3 DNA reads TGTGCCAGCAGTTTTAGCGGGAGCTCCTACAATGAGCAGTTCTTC.

The chain couples TRBV28 to TRBJ2-5, with D perhaps matching TRBD2 (6 bases). Trimming removed 6 bases at V and 5 bases at J, with 16 bases between. Germline V gene sequence: CDR1 MDHEN, CDR2 SYDVKM. This CDR3 has 14 amino acids. The CDR3 nucleotides are TGTGCCAGCAGGACCCTCTCGGGAGAGGAGACCCAGTACTTC. Protein sequence: CASRTLSGEETQYF.

The chain carries TRBV11-2 and TRBJ1-2; TRBD1 matches 8 bases. J gave up 6 bases and V 5 bases, and 17 bases lay outside the gene matches. Germline V CDR1 and CDR2: SGHAT, FQNNGV. CDR3 length equals 17 residues. CDR3 protein: CASSPNAGTGVSHGYTF. In DNA, the CDR3 is TGTGCCAGCAGCCCCAACGCCGGGACAGGTGTCTCCCATGGCTACACCTTC.

This clone has more than one count but fewer than ten. CDR3 protein: CASSLGYGAAAGELFF. CDR3 in DNA: TGTGCCAGCAGCTTGGGATATGGCGCAGCGGCCGGGGAGCTGTTTTTT. J is TRBJ2-2 and V is TRBV5-5; possible D gene TRBD2, 5 bases. V lost 0 bases and J lost 6, with 15 bases in between. From germline, CDR1 is SGHKS and CDR2 YYEKEE (reference sequence). This CDR3 contains 16 residues.

This clone showed up just once. This chain links TRBV28 with TRBJ1-5; 9 bases match TRBD1. The V segment lost 6 bases and the J segment 6 bases; nucleotides outside the gene matches: 9. The germline CDR1 and CDR2 sequences are MDHEN and SYDVKM. The CDR3 totals 15 residues. The CDR3 is CASRRIDRGGQPQHF. CDR3 DNA sequence: TGTGCCAGCAGGCGAATCGACAGGGGGGGTCAGCCCCAGCATTTT.

The chain carries TRBV5-4 and TRBJ1-5; maybe TRBD1 (6 bases). Looked up from germline, CDR1 is SGHNT and CDR2 is YYREEE (reference sequence). CDR3 length: 16 amino acids. With 0 bases removed from V and 5 bases from J, the gap between germline ends came to 15 bases. The chain's CDR3 is CASSLGGGGSYQPQHF. Here the CDR3 DNA reads TGTGCCAGCAGCTTGGGAGGGGGGGGATCGTATCAGCCCCAGCATTTT. The variable domain in full, completed from reference TRBV5-4 and TRBJ1-5, reads ETGVTQSPTHLIKTRGQQVTLRCSSQSGHNTVSWYQQALGQGPQFIFQYYREEENGRGNFPPRFSGLQFPNYSSELNVNALELDDSALYLCASSLGGGGSYQPQHFGDGTRLSIL.